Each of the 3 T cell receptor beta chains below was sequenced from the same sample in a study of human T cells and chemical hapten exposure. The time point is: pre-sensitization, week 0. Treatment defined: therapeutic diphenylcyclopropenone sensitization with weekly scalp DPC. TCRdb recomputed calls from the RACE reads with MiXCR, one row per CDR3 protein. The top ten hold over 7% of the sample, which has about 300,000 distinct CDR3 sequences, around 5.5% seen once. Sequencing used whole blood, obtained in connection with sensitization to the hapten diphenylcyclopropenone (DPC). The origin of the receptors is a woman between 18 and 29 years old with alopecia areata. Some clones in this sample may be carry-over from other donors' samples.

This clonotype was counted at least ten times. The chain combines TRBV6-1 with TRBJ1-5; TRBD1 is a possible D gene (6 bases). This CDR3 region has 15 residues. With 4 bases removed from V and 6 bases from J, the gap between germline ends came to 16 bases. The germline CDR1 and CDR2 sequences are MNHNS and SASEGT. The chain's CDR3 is CASSGADRYAQPQHF. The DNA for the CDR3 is TGTGCCAGCAGTGGGGCTGACAGGTACGCTCAGCCCCAGCATTTT.

As DNA, the CDR3 is TGCGCCAGCAGCTTTACTAGCGGGGGCAAAGAGACCCAGTACTTC. Amino acid sequence: CASSFTSGGKETQYF. The gene calls are TRBV5-1 and TRBJ2-5, with 11 bases lining up with TRBD2. The junction had 3 bases not matched to a gene; V was cut back by 2 bases and J by 3 bases. The CDR3 length is 15 residues. Germline CDR1 SGHRS, CDR2 YFSETQ.

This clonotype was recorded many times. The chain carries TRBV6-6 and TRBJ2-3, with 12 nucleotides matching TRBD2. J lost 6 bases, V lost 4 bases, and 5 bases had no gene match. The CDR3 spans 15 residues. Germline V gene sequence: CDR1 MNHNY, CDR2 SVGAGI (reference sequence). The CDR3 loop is CASSSPSGGVDTQYF. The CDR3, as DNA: TGTGCCAGCAGTTCTCCTAGCGGGGGGGTTGATACGCAGTATTTT.